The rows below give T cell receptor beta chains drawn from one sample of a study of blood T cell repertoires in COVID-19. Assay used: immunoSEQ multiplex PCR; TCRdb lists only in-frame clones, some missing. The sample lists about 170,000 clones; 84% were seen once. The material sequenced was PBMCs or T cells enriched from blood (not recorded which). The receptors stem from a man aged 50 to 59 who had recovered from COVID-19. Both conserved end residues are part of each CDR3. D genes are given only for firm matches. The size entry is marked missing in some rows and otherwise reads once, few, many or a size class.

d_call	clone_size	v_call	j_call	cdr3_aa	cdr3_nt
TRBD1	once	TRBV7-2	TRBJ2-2	CASSTGQGTGELFF	TGTGCCAGCAGCACGGGACAGGGTACCGGGGAGCTGTTTTTT
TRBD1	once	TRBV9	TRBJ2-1	CASSDWTGGDEQFF	TGTGCCAGCAGCGATTGGACAGGGGGTGATGAGCAGTTCTTC
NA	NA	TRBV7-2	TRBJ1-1	CASSSGRVEAFF	TGTGCCAGCAGCTCCGGCAGGGTTGAAGCTTTCTTT
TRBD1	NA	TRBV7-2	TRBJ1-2	CASSFPRTGTNYGYTF	TGTGCCAGCAGCTTCCCTCGGACAGGGACTAACTATGGCTACACCTTC
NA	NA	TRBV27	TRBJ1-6	CASRQPASSPLHF	TGTGCCAGCAGACAGCCCGCAAGTTCACCCCTCCACTTT
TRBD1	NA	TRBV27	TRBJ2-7	CASSSYFGTGSYEQYF	TGTGCCAGCAGTTCCTATTTCGGGACAGGGTCCTACGAGCAGTACTTC
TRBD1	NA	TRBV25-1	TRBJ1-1	CASSETRGLSTEAFF	TGTGCCAGCAGTGAGACCAGGGGGCTCAGTACTGAAGCTTTCTTT
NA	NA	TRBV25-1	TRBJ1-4	CASSEDSNEKLFF	TGTGCCAGCAGTGAGGACAGTAATGAAAAACTGTTTTTT
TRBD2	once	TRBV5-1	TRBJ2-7	CASSLGSGLAYEQYF	TGCGCCAGCAGCTTGGGTTCGGGACTAGCGTACGAGCAGTACTTC
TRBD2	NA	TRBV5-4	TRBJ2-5	CASSLRLAQETQYF	TGTGCCAGCAGCTTGAGACTAGCCCAAGAGACCCAGTACTTC
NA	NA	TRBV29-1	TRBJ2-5	CSVPRWVGDRDGETQYF	TGCAGCGTTCCCCGATGGGTGGGAGATCGCGACGGGGAGACCCAGTACTTC
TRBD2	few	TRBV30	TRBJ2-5	CAWASGGYQETQYF	TGTGCCTGGGCTAGCGGGGGATATCAAGAGACCCAGTACTTC
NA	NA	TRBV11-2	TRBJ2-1	CASSFRGDLSYNEQFF	TGTGCCAGCAGCTTCAGGGGGGATCTCTCCTACAATGAGCAGTTCTTC
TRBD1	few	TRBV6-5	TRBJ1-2	CASRPVTGAGYTF	TGTGCCAGCAGGCCCGTGACAGGGGCTGGCTACACCTTC
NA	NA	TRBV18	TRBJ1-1	CASSPPTGLNTEAFF	TGTGCCAGCTCACCTCCCACGGGGTTGAACACTGAAGCTTTCTTT
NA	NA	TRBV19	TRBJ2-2	CASSIGYTGELFF	TGTGCCAGTAGTATCGGGTACACCGGGGAGCTGTTTTTT
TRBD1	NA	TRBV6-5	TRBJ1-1	CASRIQGMNTEAFF	TGTGCCAGCAGAATACAGGGGATGAACACTGAAGCTTTCTTT
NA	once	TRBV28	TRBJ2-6	CASSTQGAGANVLTF	TGTGCCAGCAGTACACAGGGTGCTGGGGCCAACGTCCTGACTTTC
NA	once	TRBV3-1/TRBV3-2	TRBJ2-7	CASSQRTQSREEQYF	TGTGCCAGCAGCCAAAGGACTCAAAGTAGGGAGGAGCAGTACTTC
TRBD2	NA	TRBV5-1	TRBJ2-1	CASSDSGGGYNEQFF	TGCGCCAGCAGCGATAGCGGGGGCGGGTACAATGAGCAGTTCTTC
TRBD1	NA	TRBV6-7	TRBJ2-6	CASSYRDRGSGANVLTF	TGTGCCAGCAGTTACCGGGACAGGGGATCTGGGGCCAACGTCCTGACTTTC
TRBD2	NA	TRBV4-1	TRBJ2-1	CASSQDLGGGYNEQFF	TGCGCCAGCAGCCAAGATCTGGGGGGGGGATACAATGAGCAGTTCTTC
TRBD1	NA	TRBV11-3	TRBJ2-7	CASSERPSGQGPYEQYF	TGTGCCAGCAGCGAGCGTCCGTCGGGACAGGGACCTTACGAGCAGTACTTC
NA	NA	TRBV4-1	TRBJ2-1	CASSQDAYYNEQFF	TGCGCCAGCAGCCAAGATGCCTACTACAATGAGCAGTTCTTC
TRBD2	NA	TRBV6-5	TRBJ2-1	CASSYSGGAVYNEQFF	TGTGCCAGCAGTTACTCCGGGGGGGCGGTCTACAATGAGCAGTTCTTC
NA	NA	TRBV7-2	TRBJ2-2	CASSLKRSSGELFF	TGTGCCAGCAGCTTAAAGCGGTCGAGCGGGGAGCTGTTTTTT
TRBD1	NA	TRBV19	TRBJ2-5	CASSAGTGTEYF	TGTGCCAGTAGTGCCGGGACAGGGACTGAGTACTTC
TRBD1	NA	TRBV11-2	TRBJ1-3	CASSQDRVSGNTIYF	TGTGCCAGCAGCCAGGACAGGGTCTCTGGAAACACCATATATTTT
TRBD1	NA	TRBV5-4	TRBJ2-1	CASSLPGQGFNEQFF	TGTGCCAGCAGCCTACCGGGACAGGGATTCAATGAGCAGTTCTTC
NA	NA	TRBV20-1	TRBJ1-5	CSASPGVNQPQHF	TGCAGTGCTAGTCCAGGGGTCAATCAGCCCCAGCATTTT
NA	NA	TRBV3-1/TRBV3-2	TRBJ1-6	CASSPGADNSPLHF	TGTGCCAGCAGCCCGGGAGCAGATAATTCACCCCTCCACTTT
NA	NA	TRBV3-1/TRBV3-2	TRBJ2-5	CASSQDFVSRGTQYF	TGTGCCAGCAGCCAAGATTTCGTCTCCCGAGGGACCCAGTACTTC
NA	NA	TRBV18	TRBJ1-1	CASSTDRMNTEAFF	TGTGCCAGCTCAACCGACAGAATGAACACTGAAGCTTTCTTT
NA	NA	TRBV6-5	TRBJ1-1	CASSYSTGGLYTEAFF	TGTGCCAGCAGTTACTCGACGGGGGGCCTGTACACTGAAGCTTTCTTT
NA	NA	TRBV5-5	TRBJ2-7	CASGGTISAYEQYF	TGTGCCAGCGGTGGTACCATCTCGGCCTACGAGCAGTACTTC
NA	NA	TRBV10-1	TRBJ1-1	CASSSTVNTEAFF	TGCGCCAGCAGCTCGACAGTGAACACTGAAGCTTTCTTT
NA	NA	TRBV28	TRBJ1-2	CASSLLGLGGYTF	TGTGCCAGCAGTTTATTGGGACTTGGCGGCTACACCTTC
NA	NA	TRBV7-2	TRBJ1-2	CASSLGGWYGYTF	TGTGCCAGCAGCTTAGGAGGGTGGTATGGCTACACCTTC
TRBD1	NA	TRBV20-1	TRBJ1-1	CSASMDRGPTEAFF	TGCAGTGCTAGTATGGACAGGGGGCCCACTGAAGCTTTCTTT
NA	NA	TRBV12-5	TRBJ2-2	CASGLVNRELFF	TGTGCTAGTGGTTTGGTAAATAGGGAGCTGTTTTTT
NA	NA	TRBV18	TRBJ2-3	CASVTTIRGTDTQYF	TGTGCCAGCGTCACCACGATACGGGGCACAGATACGCAGTATTTT
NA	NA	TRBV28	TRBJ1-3	CASSPPGHIPSGNTIYF	TGTGCCAGCAGTCCCCCGGGACATATCCCATCTGGAAACACCATATATTTT
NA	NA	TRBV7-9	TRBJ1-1	CASSTRVVTEAFF	TGTGCCAGCAGCACTCGTGTGGTCACTGAAGCTTTCTTT
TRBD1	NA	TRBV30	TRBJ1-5	CAWSLTGNQPQHF	TGTGCCTGGAGTCTGACAGGGAATCAGCCCCAGCATTTT
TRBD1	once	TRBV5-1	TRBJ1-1	CASSLQGAVKGTEAFF	TGCGCCAGCAGCTTACAGGGGGCCGTAAAGGGCACTGAAGCTTTCTTT